Below, 10 T cell receptor beta chains from the same sample are listed, as sequenced in a study of neoadjuvant anti-PD-1 for oral cavity cancer. Sequencing used immunoSEQ multiplex PCR; TCRdb keeps in-frame clones, though not all of them. The table records approximately 74,000 clones, 70% to 85% of them present only once. This specimen consisted of PBMCs, obtained before nivolumab (anti-PD-1) treatment. The source is a person aged 35-79 years with oral cavity squamous cell carcinoma.

The chain recombines TRBV19 with TRBJ2-2; a weak D match, TRBD2 (5 bases). V lost 7 bases, J lost 0 bases, and 12 bases lay in between. The CDR3 totals 15 residues. The germline gives CDR1 LNHDA, CDR2 SQIVND (reference sequence). The CDR3 sequence is CASIRDSANTGELFF. CDR3 nucleotides: TGTGCCAGTATTCGGGATTCCGCGAACACCGGGGAGCTGTTTTTT.

This clone has just a few counts. The rearrangement joins TRBV19 to TRBJ1-4, with 8 bases aligning to TRBD1. The CDR3 totals 12 residues. CDR1 is LNHDA, CDR2 SQIVND, per germline (reference sequence). The V gene end was trimmed by 9 bases and the J gene end by 5 bases; junction bases not matched to a gene: 2. CDR3 region: CASRQGNEKLFF. The CDR3 DNA is TGTGCCAGCAGACAGGGGAATGAAAAACTGTTTTTT.

This clone was seen at least ten times. In nucleotides, the CDR3 is TGTGCCAGCAGCTGGAACACTGGACAGCCCCAGCATTTT. Protein product: CASSWNTGQPQHF. The chain has TRBV5-8 and TRBJ1-5; D is unclear. V shed 3 bases and J shed 7 bases, with 11 bases lying between them. The CDR3 is 13 amino acids. From germline, CDR1 is SGHTS and CDR2 YDEGEE.

The gene calls are TRBV2 and TRBJ2-5; D might be TRBD1 (6 bases). The CDR3 loop spans 14 amino acids. V lost 6 bases, J lost 5 bases, and 16 bases lay in between. CDR1 is SNHLY and CDR2 is FYNNEI in the germline V gene. The CDR3, as DNA: TGTGCCAGCAGACCCCAGGGGATTGGGGAGACCCAGTACTTC. It encodes CASRPQGIGETQYF.

V and J are TRBV2 and TRBJ2-7; 10 bases align to TRBD2. This CDR3 is built from 15 residues. V was pared by 6 bases and J by 5 bases, with 10 bases of the junction left unmatched. Germline loops: CDR1 SNHLY, CDR2 FYNNEI. Here the CDR3 DNA reads TGTGCCAGCAGGCTTACTAGCGGGGTCGGTAACGAGCAGTACTTC. Protein sequence: CASRLTSGVGNEQYF.

J is TRBJ2-5 and V is TRBV14, with 16 positions matching TRBD2. After removal of 3 bases from V and 0 bases from J, the junction contained 1 base not matched to a gene. Germline V gives CDR1 SGHDN, CDR2 FVKESK. This CDR3 contains 17 residues. The CDR3: CASSQGLAGGYQETQYF. CDR3 DNA sequence: TGTGCCAGCAGCCAGGGACTAGCGGGAGGGTACCAAGAGACCCAGTACTTC.

The chain is built from TRBV6-1 and TRBJ1-2, with TRBD1 matching over 12 bases. The CDR3 covers 15 residues. V gave up 4 bases and J gave up 7 bases; unmatched junction bases: 7. From germline, CDR1 is MNHNS and CDR2 SASEGT. In DNA, the CDR3 is TGTGCCAGCAGTGCGGGGACAGGGGGCGTGGGTGGCTACACCTTC. It encodes CASSAGTGGVGGYTF.

The rearrangement links TRBV6-5 to TRBJ1-5, with TRBD1 matching over 7 bases. The CDR3 sequence is 14 residues long. Germline V gives CDR1 MNHEY, CDR2 SVGAGI. The ends lost 6 bases at V and 5 bases at J; junction bases unmatched: 7. CDR3 amino acids: CASSRETGDQPQHF. The CDR3 nucleotides read TGTGCCAGCAGCAGAGAAACAGGGGATCAGCCCCAGCATTTT.

The CDR3 DNA reads TGTGCCATCAGTGACCCCGCCAGACAAGAGACCCAGTACTTC. As protein: CAISDPARQETQYF. The gene calls are TRBV10-3 and TRBJ2-5, with unresolved D. Trimming shortened V by 3 bases and J by 2 bases, and 10 bases separated the two germline ends. The CDR3 runs 14 residues. Per germline, CDR1 ENHRY and CDR2 SYGVKD.

The chain carries TRBV6-6 and TRBJ1-1; no definite D call. V was cut by 5 bases and J by 0 bases, with 13 bases left in between. CDR3 size: 15 residues. The germline V gene encodes CDR1 MNHNY and CDR2 SVGAGI (reference sequence). The CDR3 sequence: CASSPGNNMNTEAFF. CDR3 nucleotide sequence: TGTGCCAGCAGTCCGGGGAATAACATGAACACTGAAGCTTTCTTT.